The 24 T cell receptor beta chains presented below share a single source sample, sequenced in a study of cytomegalovirus exposure and HLA in healthy donors. 13 Jbeta primers and 60 Vbeta primers were used for the PCR. Profiled with immunoSEQ multiplex PCR; TCRdb holds only in-frame clones, not every one. The sample has about 89,000 clones; approximately 80% are singletons. The source material was PBMCs. Every receptor here comes from a female donor in good health and CMV-seropositive.

This clone was observed a single time. The gene calls are TRBV14 and TRBJ1-2; D is unresolved. In germline, CDR1 is SGHDN, CDR2 FVKESK. The CDR3 is 14 residues long. The V end lost 6 bases, the J end lost 3 bases, and 14 bases lay between the germline ends. The CDR3 region is CASRPSEGYYGYTF. The CDR3 DNA sequence: TGTGCCAGCAGACCTTCAGAGGGTTACTATGGCTACACCTTC.

This chain joins TRBV7-8 and TRBJ1-2; a possible D gene is TRBD1 (5 bases). This CDR3 is built from 15 residues. Per germline, CDR1 SGHVS and CDR2 FQNEAQ. Trimming stripped 4 bases from V and 2 bases from J, with 14 bases between. Written as DNA, the CDR3 is TGTGCCAGCAGCTCCCCGGGACTGCCCAACTATGGCTACACCTTC. Translated: CASSSPGLPNYGYTF.

A single count supports this clone. The chain joins TRBV7-9 to TRBJ2-7, with TRBD1 matching over 7 bases. This CDR3 has 14 residues. The germline gives CDR1 SEHNR, CDR2 FQNEAQ (reference sequence). The V and J ends lost 3 bases and 2 bases, in that order; junction bases with no gene match: 4. The CDR3 nucleotides are TGTGCCAGCAGCTTTCCCGGGACAGCCTACGAGCAGTACTTC. Protein product: CASSFPGTAYEQYF. The full variable domain, its missing parts supplied by reference TRBV7-9 and TRBJ2-7, is DTGVSQNPRHKITKRGQNVTFRCDPISEHNRLYWYRQTLGQGPEFLTYFQNEAQLEKSRLLSDRFSAERPKGSFSTLEIQRTEQGDSAMYLCASSFPGTAYEQYFGPGTRLTVT.

V is TRBV11-2 and J is TRBJ2-3, with 9 bases fitting TRBD2. The CDR3 loop spans 16 amino acids. Looked up from germline, CDR1 is SGHAT and CDR2 is FQNNGV. After removal of 0 bases from V and 6 bases from J, the junction contained 7 bases not matched to a gene. In nucleotides, the CDR3 is TGTGCCAGCAGCTTAGAGGGCGGGGGGGCAAGGGATACGCAGTATTTT. Protein product: CASSLEGGGARDTQYF.

The V and J genes are TRBV2 and TRBJ2-1, with a weak D call TRBD2 (5 bases). Looked up from germline, CDR1 is SNHLY and CDR2 is FYNNEI. The germline V and J ends were trimmed by 1 base and 2 bases, with 9 bases remaining between them. There are 15 residues in the CDR3. As DNA, the CDR3 is TGTGCCAGCAGTGAAGGCGGGCTTCCCTACAATGAGCAGTTCTTC. Its translation: CASSEGGLPYNEQFF.

The V gene is TRBV9, the J gene TRBJ1-1; D not certain. The CDR3 loop spans 14 amino acids. V was trimmed by 3 bases and J by 1 base, leaving 10 bases between them. Germline assignment: CDR1 SGDLS and CDR2 YYNGEE. For the CDR3, the DNA is TGTGCCAGCAGCGGTACAGTTAAGAACACTGAAGCTTTCTTT. This translates into CASSGTVKNTEAFF.

The rearrangement links TRBV5-1 to TRBJ2-1, with TRBD2 identical over 7 bases. V trimming: 4 bases; J trimming: 5 bases; junction bases outside the gene matches: 12. The CDR3 length is 16 residues. Germline V gene sequence: CDR1 SGHRS, CDR2 YFSETQ. The CDR3 region is CASSPREERGDNEQFF. CDR3 sequence (DNA): TGCGCCAGCAGCCCCCGAGAGGAGCGGGGAGACAATGAGCAGTTCTTC.

The chain has TRBV5-6 and TRBJ1-2, with D possibly matching TRBD1 (5 bases). There are 16 residues in the CDR3. Trimming left V 5 bases short and J 7 bases short, with 24 bases between. In germline, CDR1 is SGHDT, CDR2 YYEEEE. CDR3 nucleotides: TGTGCCAGCAGGGCAACAGGCTTCACGCCGGGGGGTGGCTACACCTTC. It encodes CASRATGFTPGGGYTF.

The chain employs TRBV27 and TRBJ1-5, with D unclear. Trimming removed 6 bases at V and 7 bases at J, with 16 bases between. The CDR3 is made up of 14 amino acids. CDR1 MNHEY and CDR2 SMNVEV come from the germline V gene (reference sequence). The CDR3 nucleotides are TGTGCCAGCAGCCGAGATGGCGGAGGCCAGCCCCAGCATTTT. It specifies CASSRDGGGQPQHF.

This chain links TRBV5-1 with TRBJ2-5, with a tentative D call TRBD2 (6 bases). The CDR3 is 14 residues long. The germline V gene has CDR1 SGHRS and CDR2 YFSETQ. The germline V and J ends were trimmed by 2 bases and 5 bases, with 13 bases remaining between them. CDR3: CASSFRLGGETQYF. The CDR3 DNA is TGCGCCAGCAGCTTTAGACTAGGAGGCGAGACCCAGTACTTC. Combining the CDR3 with reference TRBV5-1 and TRBJ2-5 gives the whole variable domain KAGVTQTPRYLIKTRGQQVTLSCSPISGHRSVSWYQQTPGQGLQFLFEYFSETQRNKGNFPGRFSGRQFSNSRSEMNVSTLELGDSALYLCASSFRLGGETQYFGPGTRLLVL.

The genes are TRBV11-2 and TRBJ2-1, with 12 bases aligning to TRBD1. The CDR3 consists of 16 residues. V shed 4 bases, J shed 8 bases, and the junction held 9 bases outside the gene matches. Germline lookup yields CDR1 SGHAT and CDR2 FQNNGV. The CDR3 loop is CASSSLGTGGLYEQFF. The CDR3 DNA follows: TGTGCCAGCAGCTCCCTTGGGACAGGGGGCTTATATGAGCAGTTCTTC.

This clone was observed a single time. The chain recombines TRBV19 with TRBJ2-1, with 10 bases that match TRBD2. The J segment lost 7 bases and the V segment lost 5 bases, leaving 2 bases of the junction unmatched. The CDR3 spans 13 residues. Germline lookup yields CDR1 LNHDA and CDR2 SQIVND (reference sequence). CDR3 DNA sequence: TGTGCCAGTAGTCAGACTAGCGGGAATGAGCAGTTCTTC. Protein: CASSQTSGNEQFF.

The CDR3 loop is CASSGTSGRVTDTQYF. In DNA, the CDR3 is TGTGCCAGTAGCGGGACTAGCGGGAGGGTCACAGATACGCAGTATTTT. This chain links TRBV19 with TRBJ2-3; TRBD2 matches 16 bases. After removal of 6 bases from V and 2 bases from J, the junction contained 2 bases not matched to a gene. The germline V gene has CDR1 LNHDA and CDR2 SQIVND (reference sequence). CDR3 length equals 16 residues.

The V gene is TRBV10-3, the J gene TRBJ2-7, with TRBD1 matching 10 bases. V lost 3 bases, J lost 5 bases, and 7 bases stayed unmatched. The CDR3 runs to 15 residues. Germline assignment: CDR1 ENHRY and CDR2 SYGVKD. The CDR3 sequence: CAISDSGTGVNEQYF. Here the CDR3 DNA reads TGTGCCATCAGTGACTCCGGGACAGGGGTAAACGAGCAGTACTTC.

V gene TRBV5-1 combines with J gene TRBJ2-7; 7 bases match TRBD1. The junction had 10 bases not matched to a gene; V was cut back by 1 base and J by 3 bases. Germline loops: CDR1 SGHRS, CDR2 YFSETQ. The length of the CDR3 is 16 residues. The CDR3 coding sequence is TGCGCCAGCAGCTTGCCCCCGGGCAGGGGGATCTACGAGCAGTACTTC. Its protein is CASSLPPGRGIYEQYF.

J is TRBJ2-7 and V is TRBV19; possible D gene TRBD1, 5 bases. The CDR3 sequence is 14 residues long. V lost 0 bases, J lost 2 bases, and 8 bases lay in between. Germline CDR1 reads LNHDA; CDR2 reads SQIVND (reference sequence). CDR3 sequence reads: CASSIDTGTYEQYF. The CDR3 DNA sequence: TGTGCCAGTAGTATAGATACAGGTACCTACGAGCAGTACTTC.

The chain couples TRBV7-9 to TRBJ2-1; the D gene is possibly TRBD2 (6 bases). This CDR3 is built from 16 residues. V gave up 9 bases and J gave up 8 bases, with 26 bases separating them. The V gene's germline CDR1 is SEHNR and CDR2 FQNEAQ (reference sequence). The CDR3 DNA reads TGTGCCAGTCGCCCCCACCTAGGTCCAGCGGGCGATGAGCAGTTCTTC. Protein product: CASRPHLGPAGDEQFF.

The J gene is TRBJ2-5, the V gene TRBV6-5; D unclear. The CDR3 is 11 residues long. CDR1 and CDR2 from the germline V gene are MNHEY and SVGAGI. Trimming took 5 bases from V and 3 from J, leaving 4 bases between them. This CDR3 reads CASSTKETQYF. Written as DNA, the CDR3 is TGTGCCAGCAGTACTAAAGAGACCCAGTACTTC.

The V and J genes are TRBV19 and TRBJ2-1; TRBD2 agrees at 13 bases. Per germline, CDR1 LNHDA and CDR2 SQIVND (reference sequence). The J segment lost 4 bases and the V segment lost 4 bases, leaving 10 bases of the junction unmatched. CDR3 length equals 18 residues. CDR3: CASSTRTSGSVLYNEQFF. In DNA, the CDR3 is TGTGCCAGTAGTACCAGGACTAGCGGGAGTGTGTTGTACAATGAGCAGTTCTTC.

CDR3 residues: CASSSRGQQFF. The CDR3 bases are TGTGCCAGCAGTTCACGCGGCCAGCAGTTCTTC. The chain has TRBV28 and TRBJ2-1, with D uncertain. The germline V gene encodes CDR1 MDHEN and CDR2 SYDVKM. The CDR3 is 11 residues long. The V and J ends lost 4 bases and 11 bases respectively, with 9 bases between them.

This chain uses TRBV2 with TRBJ2-7; 8 bases line up with TRBD1. Unmatched junction bases numbered 8, after V lost 0 bases and J lost 7 bases. This CDR3 contains 15 residues. Germline loops: CDR1 SNHLY, CDR2 FYNNEI. The CDR3 is CASSEARTGPSEQYF. In DNA form, the CDR3 reads TGTGCCAGCAGTGAAGCAAGGACAGGGCCGAGTGAGCAGTACTTC.

This sequence joins TRBV5-1 and TRBJ1-2; D perhaps matches TRBD1 (6 bases). Germline V gene lookup returns CDR1 SGHRS and CDR2 YFSETQ. V dropped 0 bases and J dropped 4 bases, with 10 bases sitting between them. This CDR3 has 14 amino acids. The CDR3 reads CASSLDRDIYGYTF. CDR3 in DNA: TGCGCCAGCAGCTTGGACAGGGATATCTATGGCTACACCTTC.

The gene calls are TRBV4-1 and TRBJ2-7; TRBD2 aligns across 8 bases. CDR3 length equals 15 residues. V dropped 0 bases and J dropped 7; count of bases not matched to a gene: 8. Germline V gene data show CDR1 as MGHRA and CDR2 as YSYEKL. In nucleotides, the CDR3 is TGCGCCAGCAGCCAAGATCGGGGGGGGCGCCGGGAGCAGTACTTC. Translating gives CASSQDRGGRREQYF.

The J gene is TRBJ1-2, the V gene TRBV4-1; 10 bases agree with TRBD1. CDR1 and CDR2 from the germline V gene are MGHRA and YSYEKL. The length of the CDR3 is 12 residues. V was clipped by 6 bases and J by 8 bases; unmatched bases: 3. DNA of the CDR3: TGCGCCAGCAGAGAGGGACAGGGGGGCTACACCTTC. Amino acids: CASREGQGGYTF.